The 10 T cell receptor beta chains reported below all come from one sample, sequenced in a study of response to subunit inactivated influenza vaccine. TCRdb independently ran MiXCR on the RT-PCR reads; one entry per CDR3 protein. The sample has hundreds of thousands of distinct CDR3 sequences, approximately 15% seen once. The specimen comprised CD4+ T cells sorted from PBMCs, sampled less than 25 months after vaccination. Receptors were obtained from a man between 45 and 75 years old who received an inactivated influenza vaccine.

V gene TRBV28 combines with J gene TRBJ1-4; 9 bases agree with TRBD1. This CDR3 comprises 15 residues. CDR1 and CDR2 from the germline V gene are MDHEN and SYDVKM. V shed 5 bases and J 10 bases; nucleotides not matched to a gene: 11. The CDR3 sequence is CASSPGGQGRGKLFF. As DNA, the CDR3 is TGTGCCAGCAGTCCGGGGGGACAGGGAAGGGGAAAACTGTTTTTT.

The CDR3 DNA follows: TGTGCCAGCACCACCCCGACAGGGACGGATGAGCAGTTCTTC. Encoded protein: CASTTPTGTDEQFF. The rearrangement uses TRBV28 and TRBJ2-1; 7 bases line up with TRBD1. Trimming cost V 7 bases and J 8 bases; bases outside gene matches: 11. Germline assignment: CDR1 MDHEN and CDR2 SYDVKM. The CDR3 covers 14 residues. Drawing the rest from reference TRBV28 and TRBJ2-1, the complete variable domain is DVKVTQSSRYLVKRTGEKVFLECVQDMDHENMFWYRQDPGLGLRLIYFSYDVKMKEKGDIPEGYSVSREKKERFSLILESASTNQTSMYLCASTTPTGTDEQFFGPGTRLTVL.

A few counts support this clonotype. Possible read error: a much larger clone is one base away. The J gene is TRBJ2-3, the V gene TRBV29-1, with TRBD2 as a possible D gene (5 bases). CDR3 length: 10 residues. CDR1 and CDR2 (germline): SQVTM, ANQGSEA. In nucleotides, the CDR3 is TGCAGCGCTGAAGAGGGTACGCAGTATTTT. This codes for CSAEEGTQYF.

The chain recombines TRBV12-3 or TRBV12-4 with TRBJ1-5; no reliable D call. V lost 1 base and J 0 bases, leaving 10 bases between the germline ends. The CDR3 extends over 16 amino acids. CDR3 DNA: TGTGCCAGCAGTTTAGGGCAGACATATAGCAATCAGCCCCAGCATTTT. Translated, it gives CASSLGQTYSNQPQHF.

The sample holds a few counts of this clonotype. This chain uses TRBV20-1 with TRBJ2-7, with a weak D call TRBD2 (6 bases). CDR1 and CDR2 from the germline V gene are DFQATT and SNEGSKA (reference sequence). Trimming took 0 bases from V and 3 from J, leaving 9 bases between them. There are 13 residues in the CDR3. This CDR3 is CSARDLGGYEQYF. CDR3 sequence (DNA): TGCAGTGCTAGAGACCTGGGGGGCTACGAGCAGTACTTC.

The gene calls are TRBV9 and TRBJ1-6; D call uncertain. The V end was cut by 2 bases, the J end by 10 bases, with 10 bases between. In germline, CDR1 is SGDLS, CDR2 YYNGEE. The CDR3 has 13 amino acids. CDR3 protein: CASSVKDGSPLHF. The DNA for the CDR3 is TGTGCCAGCAGCGTGAAGGACGGCTCACCCCTCCACTTT.

The chain couples TRBV2 to TRBJ2-7; 9 nucleotides match TRBD2. Germline-derived CDR1 and CDR2 are SNHLY and FYNNEI. CDR3 length: 13 residues. The ends lost 9 bases at V and 0 bases at J; junction bases unmatched: 3. CDR3 DNA sequence: TGTGCCAGTATTAGCGGGAGCTCCTACGAGCAGTACTTC. Translated: CASISGSSYEQYF.

A few counts support this clonotype. The chain combines TRBV5-1 with TRBJ1-5; D uncertain. Trimming removed 4 bases at V and 5 bases at J, with 10 bases between. Germline V lookup: CDR1 SGHRS, CDR2 YFSETQ. The CDR3 length is 13 residues. CDR3 amino acids: CASSPDLDQPQHF. The CDR3 nucleotides are TGCGCCAGCAGCCCCGACCTAGATCAGCCCCAGCATTTT.

The table lists this clonotype with many counts. The chain carries TRBV20-1 and TRBJ1-1; TRBD1 agrees at 8 bases. Unmatched junction bases numbered 3, after V lost 3 bases and J lost 3 bases. The CDR3 sequence is 13 residues long. The germline gives CDR1 DFQATT, CDR2 SNEGSKA (reference sequence). CDR3 nucleotides: TGCAGTGCTAGCAGGGGGCAGTACACTGAAGCTTTCTTT. Residues: CSASRGQYTEAFF.

This clonotype was detected a few times. The CDR3 region has the DNA TGTGCCAGCGGCCTTCGCCCGGAGACCCAGTACTTC. It is translated as CASGLRPETQYF. The chain couples TRBV28 to TRBJ2-5, with no clear D. The germline V and J ends were trimmed by 8 bases and 5 bases, with 12 bases remaining between them. The CDR3 totals 12 residues. Germline values: CDR1 MDHEN, CDR2 SYDVKM.